This passage covers 8 T cell receptor beta chains from one sample sequenced in a study of identical twins (dated by TCRdb to 2016 to 2017). The protocol used for the library was 5' RACE. The data were produced on an Illumina HiSeq 2000. TCRdb reran the public reads through fastp at Q25 and MiXCR, keeping productive beta chains. Rows with one shared CDR3 protein collapse into an entry with the most common genes and DNA. This sample has a few hundred thousand distinct CDR3 sequences in its table, and roughly an eighth of those were observed once. The ten largest clones take up 0.95% to 1% of the sample. These data were also filed under a second study, of yellow fever vaccine responses in identical twins.

Sequencing used CD4+ T cells sorted from blood. Receptors were obtained from a woman aged 18-30 years in good health.

The chain carries TRBV3-1 and TRBJ1-2; 9 bases match TRBD1. Germline values: CDR1 LGHDT, CDR2 YNNKEL (reference sequence). V lost 11 bases and J lost 3; bases outside the gene matches: 13. CDR3 length: 15 amino acids. CDR3 coding DNA: TGTGCCTCCTGCAGTTTAGACAGGGGGGACTATGGCTACACCTTC. It specifies CASCSLDRGDYGYTF.

The chain uses TRBV7-9 and TRBJ2-3, with 9 bases fitting TRBD1. Trimming took 3 bases from V and 6 from J; bases not matched to a gene: 4. Germline V CDR1 and CDR2: SEHNR, FQNEAQ (reference sequence). The CDR3 extends over 14 amino acids. CDR3 coding DNA: TGTGCCAGCAGCTTCGGGACAGGGTCCGATACGCAGTATTTT. Translating it yields CASSFGTGSDTQYF.

Only a few counts were recorded for this clonotype. The chain couples TRBV7-2 to TRBJ2-7; D is unclear. V was pared by 0 bases and J by 3 bases, with 9 bases between. The CDR3 extends over 14 amino acids. Germline values: CDR1 SGHTA, CDR2 FQGNSA. DNA for the CDR3: TGTGCCAGCAGCTTAGCGTCCCATAACTACGAGCAGTACTTC. This gives the protein CASSLASHNYEQYF.

This clonotype has at least ten counts. The V and J genes are TRBV6-5 and TRBJ2-5, with TRBD2 identical over 7 bases. Germline V gene sequence: CDR1 MNHEY, CDR2 SVGAGI. The CDR3 extends over 15 amino acids. V lost 2 bases and J lost 7; bases outside the gene matches: 10. The CDR3 coding sequence is TGTGCCAGCAGTTACGGGGCTAGCGGAATCGGGACCCAGTACTTC. It yields the protein CASSYGASGIGTQYF.

To note about this clonotype: Just one base apart from a much larger clone, this may be a read error. This CDR3 fails to terminate in the conserved phenylalanine or tryptophan, so it likely reflects a read error. The rearrangement joins TRBV11-2 to TRBJ2-6, with 7 bases lining up with TRBD1. CDR1 and CDR2 (germline): SGHAT, FQNNGV. V shed 1 base and J 0 bases; nucleotides not matched to a gene: 6. This CDR3 is built from 18 residues. The CDR3 nucleotides are TGTGCCAGCAGCTTAGTTTTTCGACAGGGCTCTGGGGCCAACGTCCTGACTTAC. Its protein product is CASSLVFRQGSGANVLTY.

The rearrangement joins TRBV19 to TRBJ2-1, with D maybe TRBD2 (6 bases). CDR1 is LNHDA, CDR2 SQIVND, per germline (reference sequence). CDR3 length equals 15 residues. The ends were cut back, 3 bases at V and 5 bases at J, with 14 bases in the middle. CDR3 residues: CASSIGGTANNEQFF. CDR3 nucleotides: TGTGCCAGTAGTATTGGGGGGACGGCCAACAATGAGCAGTTCTTC.

The chain carries TRBV6-5 and TRBJ2-1, with D possibly being TRBD2 (6 bases). V was trimmed by 0 bases and J by 3 bases, leaving 12 bases between them. Germline assignment: CDR1 MNHEY and CDR2 SVGAGI. The CDR3 runs 16 residues. This CDR3 is CASSYSRLVGYNEQFF. Here the CDR3 DNA reads TGTGCCAGCAGTTACTCGAGACTAGTGGGCTACAATGAGCAGTTCTTC.

The table lists this clonotype with a few counts. V is TRBV7-9 and J is TRBJ2-5, with TRBD1 matching 12 bases. The germline gives CDR1 SEHNR, CDR2 FQNEAQ (reference sequence). The CDR3 spans 15 residues. After removal of 5 bases from V and 3 bases from J, the junction contained 4 bases not matched to a gene. The CDR3 DNA is TGTGCCAGCAGCCGGGACAGGGGGCGCGAAGAGACCCAGTACTTC. It is translated as CASSRDRGREETQYF.